This T cell receptor (beta chain) was sequenced in a study of blood T cell repertoires in COVID-19. Study-level background: Samples came from the United States, Italy and Spain, spanning acute and convalescent COVID-19. Sample material is recorded as cDNA or gDNA derived from T cells, B-cell-depleted T cells, or PBMCs.

The authors' processing: By means of reference gene primer amplification, nucleated cell counts were estimated. The table came from immunoSEQ multiplex PCR; TCRdb's copy has only in-frame clones and leaves some out. That table gives V, J and clone size, and the DNA gave D and trimming. This repertoire shows about 200,000 clones, 85% to 90% found once; its top ten account for about 1.7%. The CDR3 contains 14 residues. Germline assignment: CDR1 MNHEY and CDR2 SMNVEV (reference sequence). Trimming left V 6 bases short and J 2 bases short, with 13 bases between. The rearrangement uses TRBV27 and TRBJ1-1; a weak D match, TRBD1 (6 bases). The source of this sequence is a man aged 18 to 30 with active or convalescent COVID-19. Sample: peripheral blood. Here the CDR3 DNA reads TGTGCCAGCAGGTTGGACAGACTTAACACTGAAGCTTTCTTT. Amino acid sequence: CASRLDRLNTEAFF.